These 14 T cell receptor beta chains were sequenced from one sample in a study of shared clonotypes between healthy human individuals. Method: immunoSEQ multiplex PCR; TCRdb's copy keeps in-frame clones and lacks some. The sample has about 490,000 clones; 81% are singletons. The material sequenced was PBMCs. The source is a middle-aged woman in good health. Some clones in this sample may be carry-over from other donors' samples.

CDR3 coding DNA: TGCGCCAGCAGCGTTCGACAGATCCAAGAGACCCAGTACTTC. It encodes CASSVRQIQETQYF. The chain has TRBV5-1 and TRBJ2-5; D possibly corresponds to TRBD1 (5 bases). With 4 bases removed from V and 1 base from J, the gap between germline ends came to 11 bases. Germline V lookup: CDR1 SGHRS, CDR2 YFSETQ. The CDR3 contains 14 residues.

As to this clone: With a much larger clone just one base away, this may be a read error. This chain uses TRBV6-1 with TRBJ2-1; D tentatively fits TRBD1 or TRBD2 (6 bases each). Germline lookup yields CDR1 MNHNS and CDR2 SASEGT. This CDR3 has 13 residues. CDR3 region: CASSEGGYNEQFF. The CDR3 coding sequence is TGCGCCAGCAGTGAAGGGGGGTACAATGAGCAGTTCTTC.

In this sample, this clone turned up a few times. The chain joins TRBV12-2 to TRBJ2-6; the D call in the table, TRBD1, was not verified against the DNA. TRBV12-2 is classified as a pseudogene. This CDR3 is built from 17 residues. The CDR3 bases are TGTGCAAGTCGCGGCATTCTCACACAAAGTCGGGCCAACGTCCTGACTTTC. It encodes CASRGILTQSRANVLTF.

V gene TRBV4-3 combines with J gene TRBJ1-2; D gene unclear. V lost 0 bases and J 4 bases, leaving 6 bases between the germline ends. The CDR3 spans 13 residues. CDR1 is LGHNA and CDR2 is YSLEER in the germline V gene. CDR3: CASSQDAAYGYTF. DNA for the CDR3: TGCGCCAGCAGCCAAGACGCGGCCTATGGCTACACCTTC.

Of note for this clone: A read error is the likely source, as a far larger clone sits one nucleotide away. The same CDR3 also results from other DNA sequences found in this sample. The rearrangement links TRBV29-1 to TRBJ1-2; D is possibly TRBD1 (5 bases). CDR1 is SQVTM and CDR2 is ANQGSEA in the germline V gene. The CDR3 spans 14 residues. The CDR3 reads CSVEDEGNNYGYTF. As DNA, the CDR3 is TGCAGCGTTGAGGATGAGGGGAATAACTATGGCTACACCTTT.

The rearrangement joins TRBV5-1 to TRBJ2-5; D might be TRBD2 (5 bases). The V and J ends lost 0 bases and 3 bases respectively, with 12 bases between them. CDR3 length: 15 amino acids. The V gene's germline CDR1 is SGHRS and CDR2 YFSETQ. The CDR3 nucleotides read TGCGCCAGCAGCTTGGGGACTTCTAAGAAAGAGACCCAGTACTTC. This translates into CASSLGTSKKETQYF.

This rearrangement joins TRBV9 to TRBJ2-3; D remains ambiguous. V lost 4 bases and J lost 4, with 10 bases in between. The CDR3 covers 13 residues. The germline gives CDR1 SGDLS, CDR2 YYNGEE. The CDR3, as DNA: TGTGCCAGCAGCTTGGACCATTCAGATACGCAGTATTTT. Translating gives CASSLDHSDTQYF. Based on the CDR3 plus reference TRBV9 and TRBJ2-3, the full variable domain is DSGVTQTPKHLITATGQRVTLRCSPRSGDLSVYWYQQSLDQGLQFLIQYYNGEERAKGNILERFSAQQFPDLHSELNLSSLELGDSALYFCASSLDHSDTQYFGPGTRLTVL.

This sequence joins TRBV6-6 and TRBJ1-2, with D maybe TRBD1 (5 bases). The CDR3 contains 13 residues. With 8 bases removed from V and 8 bases from J, the gap between germline ends came to 18 bases. From germline, CDR1 is MNHNY and CDR2 SVGAGI (reference sequence). CDR3 amino acids: CASQRGSTDGYTF. CDR3 DNA sequence: TGTGCCAGCCAAAGGGGTTCTACGGACGGCTACACCTTC.

This clone appeared a single time. The chain has TRBV5-1 and TRBJ2-2, with no clear D. The CDR3 covers 13 residues. V lost 4 bases and J lost 5, with 9 bases in between. The V gene's germline CDR1 is SGHRS and CDR2 YFSETQ. For the CDR3, the DNA is TGCGCCAGCAGCCTTTTGGGGACCGGGGAGCTGTTTTTT. Protein product: CASSLLGTGELFF.

Concerning this clone itself: With a far larger clone one base away, a read error is the likely cause. The chain employs TRBV4-2 and TRBJ1-5, with unresolved D. The germline V gene encodes CDR1 LGHNA and CDR2 YNFKEQ. CDR3 length: 15 amino acids. The CDR3: CASRQDRAGYQPQHF. CDR3 DNA: TGTGCCAGCAGACAAGATAGGGCGGGGTATCAGCCCCAGCATTTT.

J is TRBJ1-3 and V is TRBV5-6; TRBD1 matches 11 bases. Germline assignment: CDR1 SGHDT and CDR2 YYEEEE. V trimming: 3 bases; J trimming: 3 bases; junction bases outside the gene matches: 2. The CDR3 runs to 15 residues. CDR3 nucleotides: TGTGCCAGCAGCTGGACAGGGGGCAGTGGAAACACCATATATTTT. Its translation: CASSWTGGSGNTIYF.

This clone came up once. The gene calls are TRBV7-2 and TRBJ2-3; 8 bases line up with TRBD1. Germline trimming cut 7 bases from V and 8 bases from J; bases unmatched to any gene: 8. CDR1 and CDR2 from the germline V gene are SGHTA and FQGNSA. CDR3 length: 13 residues. The CDR3 loop is CASTTDRGSTQYF. In DNA form, the CDR3 reads TGTGCCAGCACCACCGACAGGGGTAGTACGCAGTATTTT.

With regard to this clone: The identical CDR3 is also encoded by other nucleotide sequences in the sample. The genes are TRBV25-1 and TRBJ2-7; the D is unclear. Germline V gives CDR1 MGHDK, CDR2 SYGVNS. CDR3 length equals 11 residues. V lost 3 bases, J lost 6 bases, and 6 bases lay in between. CDR3 in DNA: TGTGCCAGCAGTGAGTCTCTCGAGCAGTACTTC. Translating it yields CASSESLEQYF.

On this clone itself: One base separates it from a far larger clone, so it is likely a read error. The chain is built from TRBV30 and TRBJ2-7; D is unclear. Trimming stripped 6 bases from V and 3 bases from J, with 9 bases between. CDR3 length: 11 residues. The germline V gene has CDR1 GTSNPN and CDR2 SVGIG (reference sequence). The CDR3 is CACERNYEQYF. For the CDR3, the DNA is TGTGCCTGTGAACGTAACTACGAGCAGTACTTC.